The following is a TCR beta chain sequence with its context. The record originates from a study of tumor and adjacent non-tumor tissue in lung cancer. The library came from three nested PCR rounds adapted from ARM-PCR protocols. MiXCR, applied by TCRdb to the multiplex PCR reads, yields one record per CDR3 protein. Here the sample spans 90,000 to 100,000 distinct CDR3 sequences, 80% being singletons. The CDR3 consists of 13 residues. With 7 bases removed from V and 3 bases from J, the gap between germline ends came to 13 bases. CDR1 and CDR2 from the germline V gene are MNHEY and SVGEGT. This sample's RNA came from whole unsorted tissue. More than 3 cm separated this lung sample from the edge of the tumor.

Material: distant non-tumor lung tissue. The clonotype originates from a man aged 60 to 75 with small cell lung cancer. The chain combines TRBV6-2 or TRBV6-3 with TRBJ2-7, with D possibly being TRBD1 (5 bases). The DNA for the CDR3 is TGTGCCAGCATTTCCACAGGACACTACGAGCAGTACTTC. It yields the protein CASISTGHYEQYF.